This paragraph reports one T cell receptor (beta chain). The sample has other DNA sequences that encode this CDR3 too. Germline loops: CDR1 SGHRS, CDR2 YFSETQ. The V gene end was trimmed by 4 bases and the J gene end by 2 bases; junction bases not matched to a gene: 6. There are 16 residues in the CDR3. These data come from a study of shared clonotypes between healthy human individuals. The protocol was immunoSEQ multiplex PCR, while the TCRdb copy is restricted to in-frame clones and leaves out a portion. In the table there are about 770,000 clones, over 60% of which are singletons. This receptor was obtained from a woman in her twenties or thirties in good health. The J gene is TRBJ2-3, the V gene TRBV5-1; 11 bases line up with TRBD1. The source material was memory CD4+ T cells sorted from blood. Subset described: CD45RA-negative fraction. In nucleotides, the CDR3 is TGCGCCAGCAGCGTAGGACAGGGGGCTTCCACAGATACGCAGTATTTT. Its translation: CASSVGQGASTDTQYF. Drawing the rest from reference TRBV5-1 and TRBJ2-3, the complete variable domain is KAGVTQTPRYLIKTRGQQVTLSCSPISGHRSVSWYQQTPGQGLQFLFEYFSETQRNKGNFPGRFSGRQFSNSRSEMNVSTLELGDSALYLCASSVGQGASTDTQYFGPGTRLTVL.